The 24 T cell receptor beta chains below all came from one sample that was sequenced in a study of blood T cell repertoires in COVID-19. Only in-frame clones appear in the TCRdb table, and some are missing; sequencing was by immunoSEQ multiplex PCR. The sample shows 250,000 to 300,000 clones, 81% of them seen only once. The material sequenced was peripheral blood. All receptors come from a woman aged 55-75 years with active or convalescent COVID-19.

The rearrangement uses TRBV19 and TRBJ1-2; possibly TRBD1 for D (6 bases). Per germline, CDR1 LNHDA and CDR2 SQIVND (reference sequence). CDR3 size: 13 residues. The V end was cut by 6 bases, the J end by 3 bases, with 11 bases between. The CDR3 reads CASRRDTYYGYTF. The CDR3, as DNA: TGTGCCAGTAGAAGGGACACTTACTATGGCTACACCTTC.

The CDR3 loop reads CASSLAWGGFTEAFF. CDR3 DNA: TGTGCCAGCAGCTTAGCGTGGGGGGGCTTCACTGAAGCTTTCTTT. The chain carries TRBV11-2 and TRBJ1-1; D is perhaps TRBD1 (6 bases). The CDR3 is 15 residues long. V was clipped by 1 base and J by 4 bases, with 13 bases between them. Germline V gives CDR1 SGHAT, CDR2 FQNNGV.

The chain joins TRBV7-2 to TRBJ2-1; TRBD1 agrees at 9 bases. V shed 0 bases and J 9 bases; nucleotides not matched to a gene: 6. The CDR3 is 15 amino acids. Germline assignment: CDR1 SGHTA and CDR2 FQGNSA. The chain's CDR3 is CASSLAGTGISEQFF. In nucleotides, the CDR3 is TGTGCCAGCAGCTTAGCGGGGACAGGGATAAGTGAGCAGTTCTTC.

V is TRBV7-8 and J is TRBJ2-7; a possible D gene is TRBD1 (5 bases). Germline CDR1 and CDR2: SGHVS and FQNEAQ. The V and J ends lost 1 base and 3 bases respectively, with 13 bases between them. The CDR3 contains 15 residues. The CDR3 DNA is TGTGCCAGCAGCTTAGGCAGGCAGGGCGACTACGAGCAGTACTTC. Translating gives CASSLGRQGDYEQYF.

The chain links TRBV6-5 to TRBJ1-2; 7 bases map to TRBD1. The germline V gene has CDR1 MNHEY and CDR2 SVGAGI. V shed 3 bases and J 5 bases; nucleotides not matched to a gene: 6. This CDR3 comprises 14 residues. The CDR3 loop is CASSYLGGGYGYTF. The CDR3 coding sequence is TGTGCCAGCAGTTATTTAGGGGGCGGGTATGGCTACACCTTC.

The chain carries TRBV4-3 and TRBJ2-3, with 7 bases matching TRBD2. The CDR3 is 15 residues long. Germline CDR1 is LGHNA and CDR2 is YSLEER. V shed 3 bases, J shed 6 bases, and the junction held 9 bases outside the gene matches. The CDR3 DNA reads TGCGCCAGCAGCCACGGGACTACTACCTTTGATACGCAGTATTTT. Amino acid sequence: CASSHGTTTFDTQYF.

The V call is TRBV7-9, the J call TRBJ1-1; D ambiguous. The ends were cut back, 3 bases at V and 3 bases at J, with 2 bases in the middle. Germline values: CDR1 SEHNR, CDR2 FQNEAQ (reference sequence). The CDR3 has 11 amino acids. In DNA, the CDR3 is TGTGCCAGCAGCTTCGACACTGAAGCTTTCTTT. It translates to CASSFDTEAFF.

This rearrangement joins TRBV5-1 to TRBJ2-5, with TRBD2 identical over 10 bases. Germline loops: CDR1 SGHRS, CDR2 YFSETQ. Trimming took 0 bases from V and 1 from J; bases not matched to a gene: 3. The CDR3 covers 16 residues. The CDR3 DNA follows: TGCGCCAGCAGCTTGGTGATAGCGGGGGGCCAAGAGACCCAGTACTTC. Protein sequence: CASSLVIAGGQETQYF. Drawing the rest from reference TRBV5-1 and TRBJ2-5, the complete variable domain is KAGVTQTPRYLIKTRGQQVTLSCSPISGHRSVSWYQQTPGQGLQFLFEYFSETQRNKGNFPGRFSGRQFSNSRSEMNVSTLELGDSALYLCASSLVIAGGQETQYFGPGTRLLVL.

The genes are TRBV19 and TRBJ1-1, with 9 bases matching TRBD1. Germline assignment: CDR1 LNHDA and CDR2 SQIVND (reference sequence). The CDR3 sequence is 15 residues long. The CDR3 loop is CACGDRDLQNTEAFF. CDR3 in DNA: TGTGCATGTGGGGACAGGGATTTGCAGAACACTGAAGCTTTCTTT. The full variable domain, completed using reference TRBV19 and TRBJ1-1, is DGGITQSPKYLFRKEGQNVTLSCEQNLNHDAMYWYRQDPGQGLRLIYYSQIVNDFQKGDIAEGYSVSREKKESFPLTVTSAQKNPTAFYLCACGDRDLQNTEAFFGQGTRLTVV.

The chain employs TRBV25-1 and TRBJ1-4; a weak D match, TRBD1 (5 bases). CDR3 size: 15 residues. Germline V gene data show CDR1 as MGHDK and CDR2 as SYGVNS. The ends were cut back, 0 bases at V and 4 bases at J, with 9 bases in the middle. CDR3 in DNA: TGTGCCAGCAGTGAATATAAGGGGTTTAATGAAAAACTGTTTTTT. Translating gives CASSEYKGFNEKLFF.

This sequence joins TRBV11-1 and TRBJ2-3, with 8 bases aligning to TRBD1. This CDR3 region has 14 residues. CDR1 and CDR2 (germline): SGHAT, FQDESV (reference sequence). The V segment lost 1 base and the J segment 6 bases; nucleotides outside the gene matches: 3. CDR3 in amino acids: CASSLGTGLDTQYF. The DNA for the CDR3 is TGTGCCAGCAGCTTAGGGACAGGGCTCGATACGCAGTATTTT.

The chain combines TRBV5-4 with TRBJ1-6; D remains ambiguous. CDR3 length: 16 amino acids. The germline CDR1 and CDR2 sequences are SGHNT and YYREEE (reference sequence). V lost 0 bases to trimming and J lost 7 bases, with 14 bases between them. In DNA form, the CDR3 reads TGTGCCAGCAGCTTGGAATGGGGAGGGCAGAATTCACCCCTCCACTTT. Amino acid sequence: CASSLEWGGQNSPLHF.

The rearrangement uses TRBV6-2 or TRBV6-3 and TRBJ2-2; no firm D call. Trimming stripped 7 bases from V and 2 bases from J, with 11 bases between. The CDR3 loop spans 14 amino acids. Germline lookup yields CDR1 MNHEY and CDR2 SVGEGT. CDR3 residues: CASTPTHNTGELFF. In DNA form, the CDR3 reads TGTGCCAGCACCCCGACTCACAACACCGGGGAGCTGTTTTTT.

The chain combines TRBV29-1 with TRBJ2-7, with 7 bases lining up with TRBD1. The CDR3 runs to 16 residues. Germline assignment: CDR1 SQVTM and CDR2 ANQGSEA. With 2 bases clipped from V and 2 bases from J, the junction kept 12 bases outside the gene matches. CDR3 in amino acids: CSVEYHRGRGTYEQYF. In DNA, the CDR3 is TGCAGCGTTGAATACCACAGGGGAAGGGGGACCTACGAGCAGTACTTC.

The V call is TRBV3-1 (or the pseudogene TRBV3-2), the J call TRBJ1-3; maybe TRBD1 (5 bases). The CDR3 is 14 residues long. With 4 bases removed from V and 5 bases from J, the gap between germline ends came to 12 bases. Germline V CDR1 and CDR2: LGHDT, YNNKEL (reference sequence). CDR3 in amino acids: CASSRQNRRNTIYF. CDR3 sequence (DNA): TGTGCCAGCAGCCGACAGAACCGAAGAAACACCATATATTTT.

This clone was seen just once. This chain links TRBV19 with TRBJ1-1; 7 positions match TRBD1. There are 15 residues in the CDR3. Germline V gene data show CDR1 as LNHDA and CDR2 as SQIVND (reference sequence). V lost 7 bases, J lost 1 base, and 9 bases stayed unmatched. The CDR3 loop reads CASTPTGLSNTEAFF. CDR3 nucleotides: TGTGCCAGTACCCCGACAGGGCTTTCGAACACTGAAGCTTTCTTT.

J is TRBJ1-4 and V is TRBV18; D not resolved. Trimming took off 1 base at V and 0 bases at J, with 12 bases between the two ends. CDR1 is KGHSH and CDR2 is LQKENI in the germline V gene. The CDR3 sequence is 17 residues long. The CDR3 here is CASSPLEGLTTNEKLFF. CDR3 in DNA: TGTGCCAGCTCACCACTTGAGGGTTTAACAACTAATGAAAAACTGTTTTTT.

The chain joins TRBV18 to TRBJ2-7; a possible D gene is TRBD1 (6 bases). The CDR3 extends over 14 amino acids. V was cut by 3 bases and J by 3 bases, with 12 bases left in between. The germline gives CDR1 KGHSH, CDR2 LQKENI. This CDR3 reads CASSPQRDNYEQYF. In DNA, the CDR3 is TGTGCCAGCTCACCGCAACGGGACAACTACGAGCAGTACTTC.

The genes are TRBV9 and TRBJ2-2; 8 bases line up with TRBD2. From germline, CDR1 is SGDLS and CDR2 YYNGEE. CDR3 length equals 17 residues. The V gene end was trimmed by 0 bases and the J gene end by 2 bases; junction bases not matched to a gene: 6. The CDR3 is CASSVGSGGQNTGELFF. The CDR3 DNA reads TGTGCCAGCAGCGTAGGAAGCGGGGGCCAAAACACCGGGGAGCTGTTTTTT.

The J gene is TRBJ1-3, the V gene TRBV3-1 (or the pseudogene TRBV3-2), with TRBD1 identical over 7 bases. This CDR3 is 16 amino acids long. Germline values: CDR1 LGHDT, CDR2 YNNKEL (reference sequence). J lost 0 bases, V lost 4 bases, and 6 bases had no gene match. The CDR3 DNA follows: TGTGCCAGCAGCCCAGGGGACAGCCGCTCTGGAAACACCATATATTTT. Its protein product is CASSPGDSRSGNTIYF.

The CDR3 DNA sequence: TGTGCCAGCAGCTTGGAGGGACAGAACTATGGCTACACCTTC. This encodes CASSLEGQNYGYTF. The rearrangement joins TRBV5-4 to TRBJ1-2; TRBD1 matches 7 bases. The germline V gene encodes CDR1 SGHNT and CDR2 YYREEE (reference sequence). The CDR3 is made up of 14 amino acids. After removal of 0 bases from V and 2 bases from J, the junction contained 1 base not matched to a gene.

The chain uses TRBV29-1 and TRBJ1-1, with 10 bases matching TRBD1. The CDR3 has 16 amino acids. Germline CDR1 SQVTM, CDR2 ANQGSEA. Losses at the gene ends were 3 bases for V and 0 bases for J; bases not matched to a gene: 7. The CDR3 nucleotides read TGCAGCGTTGAGGGACAGGGGATGATCATGAACACTGAAGCTTTCTTT. This sequence encodes CSVEGQGMIMNTEAFF.

J is TRBJ2-3 and V is TRBV6-6, with D tentatively TRBD1 (6 bases). Germline CDR1 is MNHNY and CDR2 is SVGAGI (reference sequence). The CDR3 has 12 residues. Between the trimmed V and J ends, which lost 4 bases and 11 bases, there was a span of 13 bases. Here the CDR3 reads CASSSFWGQQYF. The CDR3 coding sequence is TGTGCCAGCAGTTCCTTCTGGGGGCAGCAGTATTTT.

The chain employs TRBV9 and TRBJ2-1; weak D call: TRBD1 (7 bases). The V end lost 0 bases, the J end lost 7 bases, and 17 bases lay between the germline ends. Germline loops: CDR1 SGDLS, CDR2 YYNGEE. The CDR3 has 16 amino acids. The CDR3 nucleotides are TGTGCCAGCAGCGTAGTAAGCAGGGGGGCTAGTAATGAGCAGTTCTTC. It codes for CASSVVSRGASNEQFF.